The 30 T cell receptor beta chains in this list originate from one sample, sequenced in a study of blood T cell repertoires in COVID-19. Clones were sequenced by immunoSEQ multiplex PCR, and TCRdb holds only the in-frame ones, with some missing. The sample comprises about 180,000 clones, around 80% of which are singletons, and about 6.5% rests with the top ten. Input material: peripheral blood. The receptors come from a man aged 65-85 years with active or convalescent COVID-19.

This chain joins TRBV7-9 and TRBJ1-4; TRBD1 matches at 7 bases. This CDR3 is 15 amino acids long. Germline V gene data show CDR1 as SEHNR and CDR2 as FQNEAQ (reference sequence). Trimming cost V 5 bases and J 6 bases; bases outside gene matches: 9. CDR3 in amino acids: CASSEWDRPYEKLFF. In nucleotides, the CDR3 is TGTGCCAGCAGCGAATGGGACAGACCTTATGAAAAACTGTTTTTT.

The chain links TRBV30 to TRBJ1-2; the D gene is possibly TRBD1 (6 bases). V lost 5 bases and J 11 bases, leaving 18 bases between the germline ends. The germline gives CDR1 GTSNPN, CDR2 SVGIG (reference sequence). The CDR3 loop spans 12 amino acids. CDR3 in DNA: TGTGCCTGGTCCGGGACACAGGCCGGTTACACCTTC. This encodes CAWSGTQAGYTF.

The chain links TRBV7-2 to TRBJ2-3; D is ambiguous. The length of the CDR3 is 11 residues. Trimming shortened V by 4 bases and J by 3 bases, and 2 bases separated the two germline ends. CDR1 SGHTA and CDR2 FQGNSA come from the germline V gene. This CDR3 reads CASSSTDTQYF. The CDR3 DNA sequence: TGTGCCAGCAGCTCGACAGATACGCAGTATTTT. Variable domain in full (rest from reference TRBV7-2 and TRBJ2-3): GAGVSQSPSNKVTEKGKDVELRCDPISGHTALYWYRQSLGQGLEFLIYFQGNSAPDKSGLPSDRFSAERTGGSVSTLTIQRTQQEDSAVYLCASSSTDTQYFGPGTRLTVL.

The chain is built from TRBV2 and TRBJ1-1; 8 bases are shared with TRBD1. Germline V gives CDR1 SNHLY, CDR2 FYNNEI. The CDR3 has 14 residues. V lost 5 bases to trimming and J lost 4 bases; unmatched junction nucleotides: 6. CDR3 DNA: TGTGCCAGCAGTTATACAGGGGGGAGCACTGAAGCTTTCTTT. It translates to CASSYTGGSTEAFF.

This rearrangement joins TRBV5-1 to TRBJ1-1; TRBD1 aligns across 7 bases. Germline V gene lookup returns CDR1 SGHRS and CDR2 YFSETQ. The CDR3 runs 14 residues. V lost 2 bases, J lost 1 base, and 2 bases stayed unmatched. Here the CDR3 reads CASSFQGGNTEAFF. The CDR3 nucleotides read TGCGCCAGCAGCTTCCAGGGGGGGAACACTGAAGCTTTCTTT.

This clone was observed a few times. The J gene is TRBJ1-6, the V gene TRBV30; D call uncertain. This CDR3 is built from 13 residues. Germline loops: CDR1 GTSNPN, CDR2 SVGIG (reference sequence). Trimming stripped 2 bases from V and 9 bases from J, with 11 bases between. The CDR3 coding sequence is TGTGCCTGGAGTACCCTTGGAGGTTCACCCCTCCACTTT. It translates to CAWSTLGGSPLHF.

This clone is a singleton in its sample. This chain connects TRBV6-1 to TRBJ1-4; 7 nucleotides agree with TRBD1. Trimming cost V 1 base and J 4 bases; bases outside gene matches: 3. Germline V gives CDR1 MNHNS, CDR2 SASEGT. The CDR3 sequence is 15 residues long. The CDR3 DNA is TGTGCCAGCAGTGAAGGGGGACAGCTTAATGAAAAACTGTTTTTT. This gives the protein CASSEGGQLNEKLFF.

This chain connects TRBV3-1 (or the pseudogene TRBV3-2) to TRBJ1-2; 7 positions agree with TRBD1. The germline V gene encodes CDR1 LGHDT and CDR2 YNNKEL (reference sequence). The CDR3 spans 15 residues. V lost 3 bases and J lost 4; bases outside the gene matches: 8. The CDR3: CASSHALTGSYGYTF. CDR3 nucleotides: TGTGCCAGCAGCCACGCCTTGACAGGGAGCTATGGCTACACCTTC.

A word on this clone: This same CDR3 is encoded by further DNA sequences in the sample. CDR3 DNA: TGCGCCAGCAGCTTGGGGCAGGGAGGCGAGCAGTACTTC. Translated: CASSLGQGGEQYF. The chain is built from TRBV5-1 and TRBJ2-7, with a weak D call TRBD2 (6 bases). Trimming pared 0 bases from V and 6 bases from J, leaving 10 bases between. Germline V lookup: CDR1 SGHRS, CDR2 YFSETQ. CDR3 length equals 13 residues.

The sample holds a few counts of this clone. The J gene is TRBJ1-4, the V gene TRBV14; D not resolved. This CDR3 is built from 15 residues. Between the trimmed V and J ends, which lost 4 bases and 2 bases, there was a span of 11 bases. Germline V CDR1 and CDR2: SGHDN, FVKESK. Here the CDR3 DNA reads TGTGCCAGCAGCCGCCGCGGCGCGACTAATGAAAAACTGTTTTTT. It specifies CASSRRGATNEKLFF.

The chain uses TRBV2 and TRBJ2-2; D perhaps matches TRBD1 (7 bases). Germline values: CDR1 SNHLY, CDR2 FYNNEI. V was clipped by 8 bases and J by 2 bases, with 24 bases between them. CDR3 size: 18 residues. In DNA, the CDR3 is TGTGCCAGCTCCAATCCGAGCGGGTGGGACAGTAACACCGGGGAGCTGTTTTTT. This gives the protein CASSNPSGWDSNTGELFF. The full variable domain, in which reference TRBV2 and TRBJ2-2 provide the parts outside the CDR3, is EPEVTQTPSHQVTQMGQEVILRCVPISNHLYFYWYRQILGQKVEFLVSFYNNEISEKSEIFDDQFSVERPDGSNFTLKIRSTKLEDSAMYFCASSNPSGWDSNTGELFFGEGSRLTVL.

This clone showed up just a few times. The CDR3: CASSPTGGMNTEAFF. The CDR3 DNA reads as TGTGCCAGCAGCCCGACAGGGGGCATGAACACTGAAGCTTTCTTT. The J gene is TRBJ1-1, the V gene TRBV7-9, with 10 bases matching TRBD1. The CDR3 has 15 residues. V lost 5 bases, J lost 0 bases, and 3 bases stayed unmatched. CDR1 SEHNR and CDR2 FQNEAQ come from the germline V gene (reference sequence). Using reference TRBV7-9 and TRBJ1-1 for the parts outside the CDR3, the full variable domain is DTGVSQNPRHKITKRGQNVTFRCDPISEHNRLYWYRQTLGQGPEFLTYFQNEAQLEKSRLLSDRFSAERPKGSFSTLEIQRTEQGDSAMYLCASSPTGGMNTEAFFGQGTRLTVV.

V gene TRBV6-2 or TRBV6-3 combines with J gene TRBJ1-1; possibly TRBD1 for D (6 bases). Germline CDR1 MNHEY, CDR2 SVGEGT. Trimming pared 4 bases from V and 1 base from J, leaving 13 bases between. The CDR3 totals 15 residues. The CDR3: CASSSTLTGNTEAFF. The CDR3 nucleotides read TGTGCCAGCAGTTCGACTTTGACAGGGAACACTGAAGCTTTCTTT.

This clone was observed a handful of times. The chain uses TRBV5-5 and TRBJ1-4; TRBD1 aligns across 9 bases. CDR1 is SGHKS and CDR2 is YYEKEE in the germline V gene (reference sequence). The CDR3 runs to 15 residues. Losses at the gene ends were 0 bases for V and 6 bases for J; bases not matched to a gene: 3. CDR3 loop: CASSLETGGYEKLFF. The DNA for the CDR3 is TGTGCCAGCAGCTTGGAGACAGGGGGGTATGAAAAACTGTTTTTT.

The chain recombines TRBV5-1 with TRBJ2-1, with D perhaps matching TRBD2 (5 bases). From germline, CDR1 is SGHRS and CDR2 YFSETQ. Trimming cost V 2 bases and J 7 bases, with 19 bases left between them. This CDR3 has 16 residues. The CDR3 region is CASSFGGGDGTNEQFF. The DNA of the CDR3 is TGCGCCAGCAGCTTTGGAGGCGGAGACGGAACTAATGAGCAGTTCTTC.

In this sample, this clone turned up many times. DNA of the CDR3: TGTGCCAGCTCACCCGGTGGGGGCTACTTGTACGAGCAGTACTTC. Its protein is CASSPGGGYLYEQYF. The genes are TRBV18 and TRBJ2-7; D is perhaps TRBD1 (6 bases). Germline V lookup: CDR1 KGHSH, CDR2 LQKENI. V was clipped by 3 bases and J by 4 bases, with 16 bases between them. This CDR3 has 15 residues.

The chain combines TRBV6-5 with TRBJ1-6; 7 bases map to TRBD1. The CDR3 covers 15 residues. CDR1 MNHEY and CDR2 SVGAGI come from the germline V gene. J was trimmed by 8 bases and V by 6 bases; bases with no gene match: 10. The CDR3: CASRPRGTVDSPLHF. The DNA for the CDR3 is TGTGCCAGCAGACCCCGGGGGACAGTGGATTCACCCCTCCACTTT.

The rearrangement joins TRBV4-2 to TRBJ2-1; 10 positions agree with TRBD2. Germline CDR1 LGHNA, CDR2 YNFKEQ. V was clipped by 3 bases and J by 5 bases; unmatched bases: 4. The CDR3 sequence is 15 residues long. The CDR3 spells CASSHLAGENNEQFF. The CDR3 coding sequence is TGTGCCAGCAGCCACCTAGCGGGAGAAAACAATGAGCAGTTCTTC.

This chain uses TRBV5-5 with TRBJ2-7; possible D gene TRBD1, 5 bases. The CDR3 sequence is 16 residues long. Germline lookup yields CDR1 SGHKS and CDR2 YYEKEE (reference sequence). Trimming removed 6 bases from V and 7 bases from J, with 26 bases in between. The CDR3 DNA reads TGTGCCAGCACCAGGAGTTGGGGCAGGACCTCTTGGGAGCAGTACTTC. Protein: CASTRSWGRTSWEQYF. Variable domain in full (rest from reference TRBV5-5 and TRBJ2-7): DAGVTQSPTHLIKTRGQQVTLRCSPISGHKSVSWYQQVLGQGPQFIFQYYEKEERGRGNFPDRFSARQFPNYSSELNVNALLLGDSALYLCASTRSWGRTSWEQYFGPGTRLTVT.

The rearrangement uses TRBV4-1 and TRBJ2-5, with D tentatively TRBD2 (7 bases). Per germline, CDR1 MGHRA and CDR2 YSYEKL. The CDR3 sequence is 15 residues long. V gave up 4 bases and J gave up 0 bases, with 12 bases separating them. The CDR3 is CASSPGGGYQETQYF. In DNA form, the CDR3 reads TGCGCCAGCAGCCCCGGCGGGGGCTACCAAGAGACCCAGTACTTC.

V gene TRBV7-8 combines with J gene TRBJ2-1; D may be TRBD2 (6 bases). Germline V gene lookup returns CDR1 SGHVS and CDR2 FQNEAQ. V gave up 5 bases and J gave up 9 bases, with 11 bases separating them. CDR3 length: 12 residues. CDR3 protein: CASSLLEGEQFF. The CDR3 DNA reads TGTGCCAGCAGCCTACTGGAGGGTGAGCAGTTCTTC. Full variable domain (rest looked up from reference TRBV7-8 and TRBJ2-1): GAGVSQSPRYKVAKRGQDVALRCDPISGHVSLFWYQQALGQGPEFLTYFQNEAQLDKSGLPSDRFFAERPEGSVSTLKIQRTQQEDSAVYLCASSLLEGEQFFGPGTRLTVL.

CDR3 sequence: CASTPRRVLNEQFF. The CDR3 bases are TGTGCCAGCACTCCCCGGCGGGTGCTCAATGAGCAGTTCTTC. The J gene is TRBJ2-1, the V gene TRBV6-5, with D maybe TRBD2 (5 bases). CDR3 length equals 14 residues. With 7 bases removed from V and 6 bases from J, the gap between germline ends came to 16 bases. Germline CDR1 reads MNHEY; CDR2 reads SVGAGI.

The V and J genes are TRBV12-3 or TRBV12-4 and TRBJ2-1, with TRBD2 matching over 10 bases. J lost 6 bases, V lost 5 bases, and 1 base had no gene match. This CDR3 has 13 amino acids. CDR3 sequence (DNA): TGTGCCAGCAGTAGCGGGGGGGCCAATGAGCAGTTCTTC. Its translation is CASSSGGANEQFF.

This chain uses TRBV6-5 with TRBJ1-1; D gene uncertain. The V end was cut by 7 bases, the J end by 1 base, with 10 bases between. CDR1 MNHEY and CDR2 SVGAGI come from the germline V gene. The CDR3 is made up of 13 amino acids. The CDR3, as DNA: TGTGCCAGCACCCTGAGGGCGAACACTGAAGCTTTCTTT. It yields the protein CASTLRANTEAFF.

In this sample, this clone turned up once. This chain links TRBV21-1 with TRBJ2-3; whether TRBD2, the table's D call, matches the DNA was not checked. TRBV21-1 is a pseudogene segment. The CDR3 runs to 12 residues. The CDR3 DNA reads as TGTGCCAGCAGCAATCTGACAGATACGCAGTATTTT. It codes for CASSNLTDTQYF.

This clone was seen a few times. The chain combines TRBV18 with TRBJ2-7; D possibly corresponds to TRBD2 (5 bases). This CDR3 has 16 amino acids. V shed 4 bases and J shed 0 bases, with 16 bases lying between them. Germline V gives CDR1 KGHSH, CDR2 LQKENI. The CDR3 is CASSRRRTGNSYEQYF. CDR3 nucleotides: TGTGCCAGCTCACGGAGGAGAACGGGGAACTCCTACGAGCAGTACTTC.

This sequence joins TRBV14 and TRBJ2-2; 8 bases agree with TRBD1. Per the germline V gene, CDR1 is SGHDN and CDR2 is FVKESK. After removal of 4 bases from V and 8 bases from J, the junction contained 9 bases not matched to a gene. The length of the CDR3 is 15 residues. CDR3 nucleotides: TGTGCCAGCAGCCTCCTGGACAGGGACAGTGGGGAGCTGTTTTTT. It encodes CASSLLDRDSGELFF.

As DNA, the CDR3 is TGTGCCAGCAGTCCCGATCAGGGGGCGCATCAGCCCCAGCATTTT. Residues: CASSPDQGAHQPQHF. V is TRBV2 and J is TRBJ1-5, with 8 bases fitting TRBD1. V dropped 5 bases and J dropped 5; count of bases not matched to a gene: 8. Germline CDR1 and CDR2: SNHLY and FYNNEI. This CDR3 spans 15 amino acids.

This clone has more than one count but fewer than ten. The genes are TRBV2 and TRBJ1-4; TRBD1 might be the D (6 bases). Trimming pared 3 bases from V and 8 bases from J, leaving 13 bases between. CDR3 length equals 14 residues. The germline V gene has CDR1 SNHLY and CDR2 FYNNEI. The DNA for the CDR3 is TGTGCCAGCAGTGACCACAGGGTAGACGAAAAACTGTTTTTT. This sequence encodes CASSDHRVDEKLFF.

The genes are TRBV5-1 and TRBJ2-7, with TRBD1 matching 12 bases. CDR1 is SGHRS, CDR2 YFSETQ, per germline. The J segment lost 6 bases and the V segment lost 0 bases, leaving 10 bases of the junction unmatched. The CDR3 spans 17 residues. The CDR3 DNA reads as TGCGCCAGCAGCTTGGGAGTGTTGGGACAGGGGGCTTCCGAGCAGTACTTC. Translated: CASSLGVLGQGASEQYF.